Shown below are 6 T cell receptor beta chains from a single sample sequenced in a study of blood T cell repertoires in COVID-19. TCRdb's table, derived via immunoSEQ multiplex PCR, lists solely in-frame clones and lacks some. The sample gives 200,000 or so clones, 84% of which show up once; about 20% is in the top ten. The specimen sequenced was peripheral blood. The receptors here all came from a human donor in a cohort sampled during active COVID-19.

This clone came up a few times. This chain joins TRBV5-1 and TRBJ1-2; D call uncertain. The CDR3 totals 14 residues. The germline CDR1 and CDR2 sequences are SGHRS and YFSETQ. Trimming pared 3 bases from V and 4 bases from J, leaving 13 bases between. CDR3 coding DNA: TGCGCCAGCAGCTACAGTGAGAGTGTCTATGGCTACACCTTC. This codes for CASSYSESVYGYTF.

The V and J genes are TRBV18 and TRBJ2-3; maybe TRBD2 (5 bases). The CDR3 loop spans 17 amino acids. Trimming stripped 3 bases from V and 2 bases from J, with 18 bases between. Germline CDR1 reads KGHSH; CDR2 reads LQKENI. The CDR3 region has the DNA TGTGCCAGCTCACCCAACTTATATAGCGTGATCACAGATACGCAGTATTTT. It is translated as CASSPNLYSVITDTQYF.

This clone was seen once. The gene calls are TRBV24-1 and TRBJ2-2; 11 nucleotides agree with TRBD2. Germline trimming cut 9 bases from V and 8 bases from J; bases unmatched to any gene: 10. Germline V lookup: CDR1 KGHDR, CDR2 SFDVKD. The CDR3 has 15 residues. Written as DNA, the CDR3 is TGTGCCACCCAGTTACTAGCGGGAGTCTCTGGGGAGCTGTTTTTT. Translated, it gives CATQLLAGVSGELFF.

The genes are TRBV27 and TRBJ2-3; 12 bases agree with TRBD2. The V segment lost 4 bases and the J segment 0 bases; nucleotides outside the gene matches: 2. The germline V gene encodes CDR1 MNHEY and CDR2 SMNVEV (reference sequence). This CDR3 contains 16 residues. The CDR3 protein is CASSSSGRASTDTQYF. In DNA form, the CDR3 reads TGTGCCAGCAGTTCTAGCGGGAGGGCTAGCACAGATACGCAGTATTTT.

This rearrangement joins TRBV7-6 to TRBJ1-6, with a weak D call TRBD1 (5 bases). CDR3 size: 15 residues. Germline assignment: CDR1 SGHVS and CDR2 FNYEAQ. V gave up 2 bases and J gave up 7 bases, with 12 bases separating them. The DNA for the CDR3 is TGTGCCAGCAGCTTACTTGACAGCAAGAATTCACCCCTCCACTTT. Its protein product is CASSLLDSKNSPLHF.

The CDR3, as DNA: TGTGCCAGCAGCTTAGCCTCGGGACTAGCGGGCTACGAGCAGTACTTC. This encodes CASSLASGLAGYEQYF. V is TRBV11-2 and J is TRBJ2-7, with 12 bases fitting TRBD2. The V and J ends lost 1 base and 3 bases, in that order; junction bases with no gene match: 4. This CDR3 has 16 residues. Per the germline V gene, CDR1 is SGHAT and CDR2 is FQNNGV.